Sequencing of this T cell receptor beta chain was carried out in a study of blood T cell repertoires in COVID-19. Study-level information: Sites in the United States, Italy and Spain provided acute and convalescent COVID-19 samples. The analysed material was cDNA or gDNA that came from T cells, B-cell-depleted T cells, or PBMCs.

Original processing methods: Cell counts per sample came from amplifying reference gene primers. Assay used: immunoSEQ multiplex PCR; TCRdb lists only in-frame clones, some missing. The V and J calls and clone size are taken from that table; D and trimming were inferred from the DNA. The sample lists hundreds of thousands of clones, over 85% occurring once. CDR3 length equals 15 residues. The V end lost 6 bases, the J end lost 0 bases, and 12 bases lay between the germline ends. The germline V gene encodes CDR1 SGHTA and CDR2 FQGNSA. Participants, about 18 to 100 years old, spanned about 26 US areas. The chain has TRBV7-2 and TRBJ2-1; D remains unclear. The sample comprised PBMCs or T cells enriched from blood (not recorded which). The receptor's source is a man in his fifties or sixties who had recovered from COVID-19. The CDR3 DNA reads TGTGCCAGCAGGAAGACACGAAGCTCCTACAATGAGCAGTTCTTC. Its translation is CASRKTRSSYNEQFF.